This T cell receptor (beta chain) was captured by sequencing in a study of cytomegalovirus exposure and HLA in healthy donors. CDR3 length: 13 residues. Germline CDR1 reads SNHLY; CDR2 reads FYNNEI. V was trimmed by 5 bases and J by 4 bases, leaving 8 bases between them. The primer mix had 60 Vbeta and 13 Jbeta primers. Produced via immunoSEQ multiplex PCR; TCRdb's table is partial and in-frame only. This sample has over 90,000 clones, with roughly 80% found just once. The chain couples TRBV2 to TRBJ2-2, with D hard to call. Material: PBMCs. The clonotype originates from a man aged 45-65 years in good health and CMV-seropositive. This CDR3 reads CASSTTVTGELFF. DNA for the CDR3: TGTGCCAGCAGTACCACAGTCACCGGGGAGCTGTTTTTT.